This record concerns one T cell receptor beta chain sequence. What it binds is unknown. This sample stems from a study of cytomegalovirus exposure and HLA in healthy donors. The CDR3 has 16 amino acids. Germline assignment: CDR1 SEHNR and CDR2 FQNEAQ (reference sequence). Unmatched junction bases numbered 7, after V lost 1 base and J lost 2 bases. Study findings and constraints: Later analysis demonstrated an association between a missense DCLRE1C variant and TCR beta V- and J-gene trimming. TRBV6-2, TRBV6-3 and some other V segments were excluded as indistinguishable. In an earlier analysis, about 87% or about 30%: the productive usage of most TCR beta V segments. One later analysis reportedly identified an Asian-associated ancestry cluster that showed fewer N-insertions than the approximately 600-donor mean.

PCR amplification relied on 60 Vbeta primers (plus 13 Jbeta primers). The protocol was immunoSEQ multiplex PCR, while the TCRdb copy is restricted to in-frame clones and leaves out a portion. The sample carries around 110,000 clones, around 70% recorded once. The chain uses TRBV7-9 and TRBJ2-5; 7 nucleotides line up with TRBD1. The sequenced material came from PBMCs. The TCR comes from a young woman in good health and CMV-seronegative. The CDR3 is CASSLGDRANQETQYF. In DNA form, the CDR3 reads TGTGCCAGCAGCTTAGGAGACAGGGCGAATCAAGAGACCCAGTACTTC. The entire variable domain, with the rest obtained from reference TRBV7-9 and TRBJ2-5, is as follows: DTGVSQNPRHKITKRGQNVTFRCDPISEHNRLYWYRQTLGQGPEFLTYFQNEAQLEKSRLLSDRFSAERPKGSFSTLEIQRTEQGDSAMYLCASSLGDRANQETQYFGPGTRLLVL.